The present TCR beta chain was sequenced within a study of shared clonotypes between healthy human individuals. Study-level background: For every donor, three CD4 naive, three CD4 memory, two CD8 naive and one CD8 memory plates were used. Study observations and caveats: Across subsets, estimated richness was generally greater for naive than for memory populations.

Using immunoSEQ multiplex PCR, the repertoire was profiled, and TCRdb retains in-frame clones only, with some absent. The sample holds about 980,000 clones, 70% to 85% seen once. This clone was picked up one time. Its antigen is not identified. CDR3 length equals 17 residues. Trimming cost V 2 bases and J 8 bases, with 20 bases left between them. From germline, CDR1 is SGHNT and CDR2 YYREEE (reference sequence). This sequence originates from a young man in good health. Sequencing input: memory CD4+ T cells sorted from blood. This sample's subset: CD45RA-negative fraction. The chain uses TRBV5-4 and TRBJ1-6; tentative D call: TRBD1 (6 bases). As DNA, the CDR3 is TGTGCCAGCAGCTTTTCGGGGGGCCCTCGGAATCATTCACCCCTCCACTTT. This codes for CASSFSGGPRNHSPLHF.